This passage covers 20 T cell receptor beta chains from one sample sequenced in a study of PD-1 blockade in classical Hodgkin lymphoma. Described time point: cycle 4 day 1 (C4D1), after less than seven weeks of nivolumab. All patients relapsed after autologous stem cell transplantation, and brentuximab vedotin exposure varied. Profiled with immunoSEQ multiplex PCR; TCRdb holds only in-frame clones, not every one. The table includes roughly 20,000 clones, over 65% detected once. The material sequenced was peripheral blood mononuclear cells (PBMCs), taken before the fourth cycle of nivolumab. These receptors were taken from a human donor with classical Hodgkin lymphoma.

This chain links TRBV15 with TRBJ1-2; 9 bases are a match to TRBD1. The CDR3 loop spans 16 amino acids. The germline CDR1 and CDR2 sequences are LNHNV and YYDKDF (reference sequence). The trim removed 1 base at V and 1 base at J, leaving 4 bases unmatched. Here the CDR3 reads CATSRAGQGINYGYTF. CDR3 DNA sequence: TGTGCCACCAGCAGAGCAGGACAGGGGATTAACTATGGCTACACCTTC.

This chain connects TRBV5-4 to TRBJ2-7; D may be TRBD2 (5 bases). The CDR3 extends over 14 amino acids. Germline values: CDR1 SGHNT, CDR2 YYREEE (reference sequence). V lost 0 bases and J lost 5, with 12 bases in between. The CDR3 DNA follows: TGTGCCAGCAGCTTGGAACTCGGAGGACACGAGCAGTACTTC. Protein sequence: CASSLELGGHEQYF.

The gene calls are TRBV5-4 and TRBJ1-5; 10 bases map to TRBD1. The CDR3 extends over 15 amino acids. V shed 3 bases and J 5 bases; nucleotides not matched to a gene: 5. Per the germline V gene, CDR1 is SGHNT and CDR2 is YYREEE (reference sequence). For the CDR3, the DNA is TGTGCCAGCAGCTACGGGACAGGGGCAGATCAGCCCCAGCATTTT. This encodes CASSYGTGADQPQHF.

V usage is TRBV10-3 and J usage is TRBJ2-3; the match to TRBD1 covers 10 bases. Germline CDR1 is ENHRY and CDR2 is SYGVKD. V lost 3 bases, J lost 4 bases, and 4 bases stayed unmatched. This CDR3 has 15 amino acids. CDR3 coding DNA: TGTGCCATCAGTGACGACAGGGGGCGCTCAGATACGCAGTATTTT. Translation gives CAISDDRGRSDTQYF.

The rearrangement joins TRBV6-1 to TRBJ2-3; D possibly matches TRBD1 or TRBD2 (5 bases each). The germline CDR1 and CDR2 sequences are MNHNS and SASEGT. V dropped 6 bases and J dropped 0 bases, with 13 bases sitting between them. The CDR3 is made up of 15 amino acids. CDR3 in amino acids: CASRSYGTSTDTQYF. CDR3 DNA sequence: TGTGCCAGCAGATCGTATGGGACGAGCACAGATACGCAGTATTTT.

The chain uses TRBV6-1 and TRBJ2-1; TRBD2 agrees at 9 bases. Unmatched junction bases numbered 2, after V lost 0 bases and J lost 5 bases. This CDR3 is built from 15 residues. The germline gives CDR1 MNHNS, CDR2 SASEGT. CDR3 sequence: CASSEASGGNNEQFF. In nucleotides, the CDR3 is TGTGCCAGCAGTGAAGCTAGCGGGGGCAACAATGAGCAGTTCTTC.

The V and J genes are TRBV9 and TRBJ2-1; TRBD1 is a possible D gene (6 bases). This CDR3 region has 15 residues. Germline CDR1 and CDR2: SGDLS and YYNGEE. The ends were cut back, 0 bases at V and 3 bases at J, with 10 bases in the middle. This chain's CDR3 is CASSVEGGFYNEQFF. Written as DNA, the CDR3 is TGTGCCAGCAGCGTAGAAGGGGGATTCTACAATGAGCAGTTCTTC.

The gene calls are TRBV10-1 and TRBJ2-1, with D perhaps TRBD2 (7 bases). With 3 bases removed from V and 0 bases from J, the gap between germline ends came to 12 bases. Germline loops: CDR1 WNHNN, CDR2 SYGVQD (reference sequence). The CDR3 is made up of 16 amino acids. For the CDR3, the DNA is TGCGCCAGCAGTGAAGGGGGGGCCGGCTCCTACAATGAGCAGTTCTTC. It yields the protein CASSEGGAGSYNEQFF.

This clone was counted once. V usage is TRBV2 and J usage is TRBJ1-5; 9 positions agree with TRBD1. V shed 5 bases, J shed 2 bases, and the junction held 10 bases outside the gene matches. This CDR3 has 17 residues. The germline CDR1 and CDR2 sequences are SNHLY and FYNNEI. The CDR3 sequence: CASSTWTGDIGNQPQHF. As DNA, the CDR3 is TGTGCCAGCAGTACCTGGACAGGGGACATAGGCAATCAGCCCCAGCATTTT.

The chain has TRBV29-1 and TRBJ2-7; D assignment may be TRBD1 or TRBD2 (5 bases each). The CDR3 is made up of 12 amino acids. The germline V gene encodes CDR1 SQVTM and CDR2 ANQGSEA. Deletions cut 0 bases from V and 6 bases from J, with 9 bases between. CDR3 sequence reads: CSVEEGPGEQYF. Written as DNA, the CDR3 is TGCAGCGTTGAAGAGGGACCCGGCGAGCAGTACTTC.

V is TRBV19 and J is TRBJ1-2, with D possibly TRBD1 on 6 matching bases. CDR1 LNHDA and CDR2 SQIVND come from the germline V gene (reference sequence). Trimming shortened V by 8 bases and J by 6 bases, and 22 bases separated the two germline ends. The CDR3 is made up of 15 amino acids. Here the CDR3 DNA reads TGTGCCAGTTCACAAACTTCGACAGGAATCAATGGCTACACCTTC. Translation gives CASSQTSTGINGYTF.

This clone turned up a few times. The chain employs TRBV6-6 and TRBJ2-5; D ambiguous. This CDR3 has 15 amino acids. Deletions cut 0 bases from V and 1 base from J, with 9 bases between. Germline assignment: CDR1 MNHNY and CDR2 SVGAGI (reference sequence). The CDR3 protein is CASSYSRVGQETQYF. The CDR3 DNA sequence: TGTGCCAGCAGTTACTCTCGGGTCGGCCAAGAGACCCAGTACTTC.

The rearrangement joins TRBV6-5 to TRBJ2-3; TRBD2 matches 7 bases. V lost 4 bases and J lost 1; bases outside the gene matches: 5. The CDR3 is 15 residues long. CDR1 is MNHEY and CDR2 is SVGAGI in the germline V gene. The CDR3 DNA reads TGTGCCAGCAGTTGGCGGGAGCCCGGCACAGATACGCAGTATTTT. This encodes CASSWREPGTDTQYF.

The chain couples TRBV5-1 to TRBJ2-1; possibly TRBD2 for D (5 bases). CDR1 SGHRS and CDR2 YFSETQ come from the germline V gene. V was trimmed by 5 bases and J by 3 bases, leaving 12 bases between them. CDR3 length: 14 residues. CDR3 amino acids: CASRDYQNYNEQFF. In nucleotides, the CDR3 is TGCGCCAGCAGAGACTACCAAAACTACAATGAGCAGTTCTTC.

This clone has only one observation. This rearrangement joins TRBV19 to TRBJ2-2; 7 bases are a match to TRBD1. The CDR3 is 13 amino acids. V lost 8 bases to trimming and J lost 6 bases; unmatched junction nucleotides: 6. Germline values: CDR1 LNHDA, CDR2 SQIVND (reference sequence). The CDR3 protein is CASRPGGAGELFF. CDR3 nucleotide sequence: TGTGCCAGTCGGCCAGGGGGAGCCGGGGAGCTGTTTTTT.

The chain uses TRBV30 and TRBJ2-1, with no clear D. The CDR3 loop spans 12 amino acids. Germline V CDR1 and CDR2: GTSNPN, SVGIG (reference sequence). Trimming removed 0 bases from V and 7 bases from J, with 7 bases in between. DNA for the CDR3: TGTGCCTGGAGTGTAAATGCTAATGAGCAGTTCTTC. This encodes CAWSVNANEQFF.

This clone was seen only a few times. The chain employs TRBV19 and TRBJ1-5, with TRBD1 matching 11 bases. Germline values: CDR1 LNHDA, CDR2 SQIVND (reference sequence). The CDR3 has 17 amino acids. Germline trimming cut 5 bases from V and 2 bases from J; bases unmatched to any gene: 8. CDR3 sequence reads: CASSLGQGEVGNQPQHF. In DNA, the CDR3 is TGTGCCAGTAGTTTGGGACAGGGGGAAGTCGGCAATCAGCCCCAGCATTTT.

This chain connects TRBV5-1 to TRBJ1-3; no firm D call. Germline CDR1 SGHRS, CDR2 YFSETQ. CDR3 length equals 13 residues. V was shortened by 4 bases and J by 11 bases, with 16 bases between the two germline ends. The CDR3 DNA is TGCGCCAGCAGCCAGTCCCTCACTGGGTCCATATATTTT. Translating gives CASSQSLTGSIYF.

This rearrangement joins TRBV5-1 to TRBJ1-1; 7 nucleotides align to TRBD1. The length of the CDR3 is 16 residues. V was clipped by 2 bases and J by 4 bases; unmatched bases: 11. The germline V gene encodes CDR1 SGHRS and CDR2 YFSETQ. This CDR3 reads CASSLRQGQGSTEAFF. For the CDR3, the DNA is TGCGCCAGCAGCTTAAGACAGGGCCAAGGGAGCACTGAAGCTTTCTTT.

The chain has TRBV6-1 and TRBJ1-5; D not resolved. This CDR3 has 13 amino acids. Trimming left V 4 bases short and J 0 bases short, with 4 bases between. The germline gives CDR1 MNHNS, CDR2 SASEGT. In DNA, the CDR3 is TGTGCCAGCAGTGTTAATAGCAATCAGCCCCAGCATTTT. Protein product: CASSVNSNQPQHF.